Detailed here is one T cell receptor (beta chain). Its antigen is not identified. This record belongs to a study of T cell responses to AZD1222 COVID-19 vaccine. Whole-study findings and limits: The donor cohort was predominantly white British with a female majority, and clonal diversity may have been underestimated. Of the AZD1222 recipients, only 5 or 6 were seropositive at baseline. Once two AZD1222 doses were given, Spike-specific TCR breadth and depth went up. Spike-wide coverage was observed for vaccine-associated CD4 TCRs, with dominant responses at 160-218 and 743-854.

Germline CDR1 is DFQATT and CDR2 is SNEGSKA (reference sequence). V was trimmed by 0 bases and J by 7 bases, leaving 6 bases between them. The CDR3 runs 11 residues. Profiling relied on immunoSEQ multiplex PCR, and the TCRdb table lists in-frame clones only, not all of them. The sample consists of 80,000 or so clones, around 90% of them appearing once. The V and J genes are TRBV20-1 and TRBJ2-5; D unresolved. The sample in question was peripheral blood, obtained on day 0 of MenACWY control vaccination. The source of this sequence is an adult in good health. The CDR3 DNA reads as TGCAGTGCTAGAGATCCGGGGACCCAGTACTTC. Its translation: CSARDPGTQYF.